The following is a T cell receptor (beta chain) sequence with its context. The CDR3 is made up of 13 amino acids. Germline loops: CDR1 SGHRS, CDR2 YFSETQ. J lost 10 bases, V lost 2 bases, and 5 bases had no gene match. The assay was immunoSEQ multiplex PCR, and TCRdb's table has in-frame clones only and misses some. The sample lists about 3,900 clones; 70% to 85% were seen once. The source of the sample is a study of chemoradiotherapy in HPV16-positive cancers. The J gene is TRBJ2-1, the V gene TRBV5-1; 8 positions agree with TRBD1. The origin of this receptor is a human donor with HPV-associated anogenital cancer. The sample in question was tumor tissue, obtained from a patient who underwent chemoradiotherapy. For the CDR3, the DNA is TGCGCCAGCAGCTTCTCCGGGACAGGAGAGCAGTTCTTC. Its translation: CASSFSGTGEQFF.